A single sample is the source of the 16 T cell receptor beta chains below, sequenced in a study of regulatory T cells in long-lasting Graves disease. Time point: newly diagnosed GD, antithyroid drugs for less than 3 months. Isolated PBMC RNA provided the starting material for the TCR library. Construction of the TCR beta libraries employed iRepertoire HTBI primers in conjunction with Arm-PCR of CDR3 regions. TCRdb analysed the multiplex PCR reads with MiXCR anew, one entry per CDR3 protein. The sample yields approximately 400,000 distinct CDR3 sequences, 12% seen once. The sample also formed part of further work on T cells in Graves' hyperthyroidism and ophthalmopathy.

This material consisted of peripheral blood mononuclear cells (PBMCs), taken at new diagnosis, from a patient treated with antithyroid drugs. The origin of the receptors is a woman younger than 35 with Graves disease.

This clonotype was counted many times. The chain links TRBV5-1 to TRBJ1-4; 7 bases line up with TRBD1. Looked up from germline, CDR1 is SGHRS and CDR2 is YFSETQ. The CDR3 consists of 13 residues. After removal of 4 bases from V and 6 bases from J, the junction contained 3 bases not matched to a gene. CDR3: CASSRDSDEKLFF. The CDR3 DNA reads TGCGCCAGCAGCCGGGACAGCGATGAAAAACTGTTTTTT.

Ten or more counts support this clonotype. V usage is TRBV13 and J usage is TRBJ2-3; perhaps D is TRBD1 or TRBD2 (6 bases each). Germline loops: CDR1 PRHDT, CDR2 FYEKMQ (reference sequence). The CDR3 runs to 15 residues. The germline V and J ends were trimmed by 4 bases and 3 bases, with 14 bases remaining between them. CDR3 nucleotides: TGTGCCAGCAGCTCCAAGGGGGGCCCAACAGATACGCAGTATTTT. Translation: CASSSKGGPTDTQYF.

The sample holds many counts of this clonotype. The V and J genes are TRBV13 and TRBJ2-7, with unresolved D. Germline V lookup: CDR1 PRHDT, CDR2 FYEKMQ (reference sequence). V was trimmed by 1 base and J by 3 bases, leaving 4 bases between them. The CDR3 has 12 amino acids. For the CDR3, the DNA is TGTGCCAGCAGCTTAGACGACTACGAGCAGTACTTC. This translates into CASSLDDYEQYF.

In its sample, this clonotype was seen many times. This rearrangement joins TRBV5-1 to TRBJ1-2; 9 bases fit TRBD1. The junction had 13 bases not matched to a gene; V was cut back by 4 bases and J by 6 bases. The CDR3 length is 16 residues. Germline loops: CDR1 SGHRS, CDR2 YFSETQ. For the CDR3, the DNA is TGCGCCAGCAGCCCCCTGCGGGACAGGGCTATTCATGGCTACACCTTC. Its translation: CASSPLRDRAIHGYTF.

This clonotype was picked up many times. This chain joins TRBV28 and TRBJ1-5, with no clear D. V lost 1 base and J 0 bases, leaving 7 bases between the germline ends. Germline values: CDR1 MDHEN, CDR2 SYDVKM. This CDR3 contains 15 residues. This CDR3 is CASSLSGNSNQPQHF. The CDR3 DNA sequence: TGTGCCAGCAGTTTATCGGGGAATAGCAATCAGCCCCAGCATTTT.

The chain joins TRBV11-1 to TRBJ2-2; the match to TRBD1 covers 7 bases. This CDR3 spans 15 amino acids. Germline V gives CDR1 SGHAT, CDR2 FQDESV (reference sequence). The V and J ends lost 5 bases and 1 base, in that order; junction bases with no gene match: 4. The CDR3 here is CASSLWTGNTGELFF. CDR3 nucleotide sequence: TGTGCCAGCAGCCTTTGGACAGGGAACACCGGGGAGCTGTTTTTT.

This clonotype occurred a few times. Given a much more abundant clone one base away, this may be a read error. This likely comes from a read error, as the CDR3 has no conserved phenylalanine or tryptophan at its end. The chain joins TRBV5-1 to TRBJ1-1; unclear D gene. CDR1 is SGHRS, CDR2 YFSETQ, per germline. Trimming stripped 1 base from V and 3 bases from J, with 13 bases between. The length of the CDR3 is 15 residues. CDR3 region: CASSLLLDGDTEAFL. CDR3 sequence (DNA): TGCGCCAGCAGCTTGTTATTGGATGGGGACACTGAAGCTTTCCTT.

The chain combines TRBV4-3 with TRBJ1-2; D remains unclear. Trimming pared 0 bases from V and 6 bases from J, leaving 11 bases between. Germline CDR1 LGHNA, CDR2 YSLEER. The CDR3 is 14 amino acids. This CDR3 is CASSQEQPLDGYTF. CDR3 sequence (DNA): TGCGCCAGCAGCCAAGAACAGCCGTTGGATGGCTACACCTTC.

In its sample, this clonotype was seen many times. The chain has TRBV12-3 or TRBV12-4 and TRBJ2-3; 9 bases are a match to TRBD2. The CDR3 is 15 residues long. V shed 2 bases and J 3 bases; nucleotides not matched to a gene: 3. The CDR3, as DNA: TGTGCCAGCAGTTTACTAGCGGGGCCAACAGATACGCAGTATTTT. Encoded protein: CASSLLAGPTDTQYF.

This clonotype has ten or more counts. The chain recombines TRBV7-9 with TRBJ2-1, with 7 nucleotides matching TRBD1. The CDR3 extends over 14 amino acids. Germline V gene lookup returns CDR1 SEHNR and CDR2 FQNEAQ (reference sequence). J gave up 7 bases and V 5 bases, and 8 bases lay outside the gene matches. CDR3 amino acids: CASSQYRGHNEQFF. The CDR3, as DNA: TGTGCCAGCAGCCAGTACAGGGGTCATAATGAGCAGTTCTTC.

This clonotype was detected ten times or more. The chain carries TRBV7-9 and TRBJ2-1; the D is unclear. This CDR3 spans 15 amino acids. Deletions cut 6 bases from V and 7 bases from J, with 19 bases between. Germline CDR1 and CDR2: SEHNR and FQNEAQ (reference sequence). This chain's CDR3 is CASSHSGHTRNEQFF. CDR3 DNA sequence: TGTGCCAGCAGTCATTCGGGCCATACTCGGAATGAGCAGTTCTTC.

The chain uses TRBV6-1 and TRBJ2-7, with 9 bases aligning to TRBD1. The germline V gene encodes CDR1 MNHNS and CDR2 SASEGT. J lost 3 bases, V lost 0 bases, and 3 bases had no gene match. The CDR3 has 15 amino acids. CDR3 sequence (DNA): TGTGCCAGCAGTGAAGCGCAGACAGGGGGCTACGAGCAGTACGTC. Its protein product is CASSEAQTGGYEQYV.

For the CDR3, the DNA is TGCAGCGTCGGACTTGCAGAGACCCAGTACTTC. Translated: CSVGLAETQYF. The chain has TRBV29-1 and TRBJ2-5; tentative D call: TRBD2 (5 bases). CDR3 size: 11 residues. Deletions cut 6 bases from V and 4 bases from J, with 9 bases between. Germline-derived CDR1 and CDR2 are SQVTM and ANQGSEA.

This clonotype has only one observation. A read error may explain this, as a much larger clone is one base away. The chain links TRBV12-3 or TRBV12-4 to TRBJ2-1; a weak D match, TRBD2 (5 bases). The CDR3 runs to 11 residues. This chain's CDR3 is CASSFGDEQLF. CDR3 DNA sequence: TGTGCCAGCAGTTTCGGGGATGAGCAGCTCTTC.

This clonotype was observed at least ten times. The rearrangement joins TRBV10-3 to TRBJ2-1; TRBD2 aligns across 9 bases. J was trimmed by 5 bases and V by 8 bases; bases with no gene match: 10. The CDR3 length is 15 residues. Germline CDR1 and CDR2: ENHRY and SYGVKD. Written as DNA, the CDR3 is TGTGCCATCGGGGAGCGGCGACTAGCGGACAATGAGCAGTTCTTC. This codes for CAIGERRLADNEQFF.

CDR3 sequence: CASSTDSFQETQYF. CDR3 sequence (DNA): TGTGCCAGCAGCACCGACAGCTTTCAAGAGACCCAGTACTTC. The J gene is TRBJ2-5, the V gene TRBV7-2; D might be TRBD1 (5 bases). The CDR3 consists of 14 residues. Germline lookup yields CDR1 SGHTA and CDR2 FQGNSA. V lost 5 bases and J 2 bases, leaving 12 bases between the germline ends.